The entry below describes one T cell receptor (beta chain). Its antigen is not known. This sample is drawn from a study of vaccination and CD4 T cells after COVID-19. Oncomine TCR Beta short-read sequencing was applied to DNA from cultured CD4+ T cells. TCRdb recomputed calls from the PCR reads with MiXCR, one row per CDR3 protein. The sample shows under 11,000 distinct CDR3 sequences, just under 75% of them seen only once. Per germline, CDR1 DFQATT and CDR2 SNEGSKA (reference sequence). This CDR3 is built from 13 residues. Trimming cost V 4 bases and J 4 bases; bases outside gene matches: 6. The treatment is: approximately 11-day PBMC culture with coronavirus spike peptide pools or control peptides (ViraFEST assay).

This TCR derives from a human donor who had recovered from COVID-19. The chain couples TRBV20-1 to TRBJ1-1, with 7 bases fitting TRBD1. Sequenced input: CD4+ T cells from blood, cultured in vitro. The CDR3 nucleotides read TGCAGTGCTACAGAGGGGGCTGCCACTGAAGCTTTCTTT. This sequence encodes CSATEGAATEAFF.